Each of the 6 T cell receptor beta chains below was sequenced from the same sample in a study of CD8+CD57+ T cells in acquired aplastic anemia (dated by TCRdb to the late 2010s). Expansion of CD8+CD57+ cells had been shown by flow cytometry in the patients chosen for sequencing. Instrument used: Illumina HiSeq 2000. Genomic DNA was used as template for profiling of TCR beta VDJ combinations and CDR3 sequences. The public reads were quality trimmed at Q25 with fastp and then assembled into clones with MiXCR by TCRdb, keeping productive beta chains. For every CDR3 protein sequence, its rows merge into one entry that carries the most common genes and DNA. This sample gives roughly 500,000 distinct CDR3 sequences in total; around 32% of them show up just once. The ten largest account for 0.82% of the sample. The sample consisted of sorted CD4+, CD8+, or CD8+CD57+ T cells (not recorded which) from PBMCs. All receptors come from a human donor with aplastic anemia.

The V and J genes are TRBV6-5 and TRBJ1-2; D might be TRBD1 (6 bases). Germline-derived CDR1 and CDR2 are MNHEY and SVGAGI. The CDR3 extends over 14 amino acids. The V gene lost 3 bases and the J gene lost 2 bases, with 10 bases spanning the gap. DNA for the CDR3: TGTGCCAGCAGTTATGCGGACAGCAACTATGGCTACACCTTC. It encodes CASSYADSNYGYTF.

In regard to this clonotype: The junction does not match germline at one end; this may be a read error. V usage is TRBV7-2 and J usage is TRBJ2-5; 7 nucleotides match TRBD2. Germline V gives CDR1 SGHTA, CDR2 FQGNSA. This CDR3 is built from 16 residues. The CDR3 DNA follows: TGCGCCAGCAGCCAGATGGCCGGGGGGAGAGAAGAGACCCAGTACTTC. Its protein product is CASSQMAGGREETQYF.

The chain recombines TRBV11-2 with TRBJ2-1; D possibly matches TRBD1 or TRBD2 (5 bases each). This CDR3 has 15 residues. With 6 bases removed from V and 6 bases from J, the gap between germline ends came to 18 bases. The V gene's germline CDR1 is SGHAT and CDR2 FQNNGV. CDR3 in amino acids: CASRPTGTELNEQFF. The CDR3 DNA is TGTGCCAGCAGGCCCACCGGGACCGAACTCAATGAGCAGTTCTTC.

There are many counts of this clonotype. The rearrangement links TRBV6-1 to TRBJ1-5, with 8 bases aligning to TRBD1. With 4 bases clipped from V and 6 bases from J, the junction kept 2 bases outside the gene matches. This CDR3 has 13 amino acids. Germline lookup yields CDR1 MNHNS and CDR2 SASEGT. The CDR3 nucleotides read TGTGCCAGCAGTGCGGACAGGGTTCAGCCCCAGCATTTT. Encoded protein: CASSADRVQPQHF.

This clonotype was detected many times. The rearrangement links TRBV12-3 or TRBV12-4 to TRBJ1-2, with 8 bases lining up with TRBD1. The CDR3 is 15 residues long. With 3 bases clipped from V and 2 bases from J, the junction kept 5 bases outside the gene matches. CDR3 nucleotides: TGTGCCAGCAGTTTGAACAGGGGGATGAACTATGGCTACACCTTC. Its protein is CASSLNRGMNYGYTF.

The chain joins TRBV24-1 to TRBJ1-2, with TRBD1 as a possible D gene (5 bases). The CDR3 totals 13 residues. Germline lookup yields CDR1 KGHDR and CDR2 SFDVKD. Trimming pared 5 bases from V and 9 bases from J, leaving 15 bases between. The CDR3, as DNA: TGTGCCACCAGTGGCTGGGGCCCCGAGAGCTACACCTTC. This gives the protein CATSGWGPESYTF.